These 21 T cell receptor beta chains share one sample of origin, sequenced in a study of naive and memory T cell subsets. Both TRBC1 and TRBC2 were covered by a beta constant-region primer of two equimolar oligonucleotides. TCRdb independently ran MiXCR on the UMI-ligation and nested PCR reads; one entry per CDR3 protein. The sample has over 75,000 distinct CDR3 sequences; approximately 14% are singletons. The material sequenced was central memory CD4+ T cells from blood. These receptors were collected from a human donor in good health.

A few counts support this clonotype. The rearrangement links TRBV20-1 to TRBJ2-1; 13 bases line up with TRBD2. The germline gives CDR1 DFQATT, CDR2 SNEGSKA (reference sequence). The CDR3 contains 16 residues. With V trimmed by 5 bases and J by 10 bases, 14 bases remained unmatched. CDR3 amino acids: CSAFIGLAGAPGEQFF. CDR3 coding DNA: TGCAGTGCTTTCATCGGACTAGCGGGGGCCCCGGGCGAGCAGTTCTTC.

This clonotype appeared once. The junction and the germline gene differ at one end; a read error may be behind it. The V call is TRBV5-8, the J call TRBJ2-2, with TRBD1 matching 9 bases. CDR1 and CDR2 from the germline V gene are SGHTS and YDEGEE. The CDR3 is 15 residues long. CDR3 nucleotide sequence: TGTGTCAGCAGCTCCCGACAGGGGGGCACCGGGGAGCTGTTTTTT. This gives the protein CVSSSRQGGTGELFF.

This clonotype occurred a few times. The chain couples TRBV4-1 to TRBJ2-1; D is possibly TRBD1 or TRBD2 (5 bases each). Germline CDR1 is MGHRA and CDR2 is YSYEKL. Trimming left V 0 bases short and J 5 bases short, with 14 bases between. The CDR3 has 16 residues. CDR3 bases: TGCGCCAGCAGCCAAGAGAGGGGACGGGGTGACAATGAGCAGTTCTTC. As protein: CASSQERGRGDNEQFF.

The chain combines TRBV27 with TRBJ2-4; weak D call: TRBD2 (5 bases). The CDR3 is made up of 16 amino acids. CDR1 is MNHEY and CDR2 is SMNVEV in the germline V gene (reference sequence). V was pared by 5 bases and J by 0 bases, with 14 bases between. CDR3 loop: CASSPRVNLAKNIQYF. CDR3 coding DNA: TGTGCCAGCAGTCCGAGGGTTAATCTAGCCAAAAACATTCAGTACTTC.

The table lists this clonotype with many counts. V gene TRBV15 combines with J gene TRBJ2-5; 7 bases are a match to TRBD2. V shed 0 bases, J shed 3 bases, and the junction held 7 bases outside the gene matches. The CDR3 is 16 residues long. In germline, CDR1 is LNHNV, CDR2 YYDKDF (reference sequence). The CDR3 DNA reads as TGTGCCACCAGCAGAGATCTCTCCGCGGGAGAAGAGACCCAGTACTTC. Its protein is CATSRDLSAGEETQYF.

The rearrangement uses TRBV23-1 and TRBJ1-3; no definite D call. TRBV23-1 is an ORF; its function is uncertain. Trimming left V 3 bases short and J 3 bases short, with 9 bases between. This CDR3 is 14 amino acids long. Here the CDR3 DNA reads TGCGCCAGCAGTCACGGGAAGGGTGGAAACACCATATATTTT. Its translation: CASSHGKGGNTIYF.

This clonotype appeared many times. The gene calls are TRBV27 and TRBJ2-1, with 10 bases fitting TRBD2. CDR3 size: 15 residues. V lost 5 bases to trimming and J lost 4 bases; unmatched junction nucleotides: 5. Per germline, CDR1 MNHEY and CDR2 SMNVEV (reference sequence). The CDR3 bases are TGTGCCAGCAGTCAGCGGGAGGGGATTTACAATGAGCAGTTCTTC. Amino acids: CASSQREGIYNEQFF.

This clonotype was found a few times. The chain has TRBV7-8 and TRBJ2-5, with D possibly being TRBD2 (6 bases). The CDR3 contains 14 residues. Trimming stripped 5 bases from V and 1 base from J, with 11 bases between. In germline, CDR1 is SGHVS, CDR2 FQNEAQ. CDR3 sequence (DNA): TGTGCCAGCAGCCGGGGCGGGGCCCAAGAGACCCAGTACTTC. Residues: CASSRGGAQETQYF.

This rearrangement joins TRBV29-1 to TRBJ1-6; a weak D match, TRBD1 (6 bases). This CDR3 has 14 residues. Looked up from germline, CDR1 is SQVTM and CDR2 is ANQGSEA. V lost 6 bases, J lost 7 bases, and 16 bases lay in between. The CDR3 nucleotides are TGCAGCGTGTTGACAGGAGGGATGAATTCACCCCTCCACTTT. Translated: CSVLTGGMNSPLHF. The variable domain in full, completed from reference TRBV29-1 and TRBJ1-6, reads SAVISQKPSRDICQRGTSLTIQCQVDSQVTMMFWYRQQPGQSLTLIATANQGSEATYESGFVIDKFPISRPNLTFSTLTVSNMSPEDSSIYLCSVLTGGMNSPLHFGNGTRLTVT.

The chain couples TRBV12-3 or TRBV12-4 to TRBJ1-5; TRBD1 aligns across 7 bases. The V and J ends lost 1 base and 6 bases, in that order; junction bases with no gene match: 9. The CDR3 length is 16 residues. CDR3 in amino acids: CASSLVIGGRAQPQHF. The CDR3 DNA sequence: TGTGCCAGCAGTTTAGTGATAGGGGGCCGGGCTCAGCCCCAGCATTTT.

This clonotype was counted at least ten times. The chain joins TRBV11-2 to TRBJ2-7; 13 bases align to TRBD2. Germline V lookup: CDR1 SGHAT, CDR2 FQNNGV. This CDR3 has 15 residues. Losses at the gene ends were 7 bases for V and 5 bases for J; bases not matched to a gene: 8. CDR3 region: CASTEVGLAGNEQYF. Written as DNA, the CDR3 is TGTGCCAGCACCGAAGTGGGACTAGCGGGAAACGAGCAGTACTTC.

This clonotype came up many times. This chain links TRBV6-2 or TRBV6-3 with TRBJ1-1; 7 nucleotides align to TRBD1. V lost 6 bases and J lost 5; bases outside the gene matches: 9. This CDR3 region has 14 residues. Germline loops: CDR1 MNHEY, CDR2 SVGEGT. The CDR3 DNA follows: TGTGCCAGCAGCTCCAGGGGGAAGGGTACTGAAGCTTTCTTT. It encodes CASSSRGKGTEAFF.

This chain connects TRBV30 to TRBJ2-1, with 7 nucleotides matching TRBD2. There are 16 residues in the CDR3. V lost 3 bases and J lost 3; bases outside the gene matches: 11. Germline lookup yields CDR1 GTSNPN and CDR2 SVGIG (reference sequence). The CDR3: CAWRGAKRGSYNEQFF. As DNA, the CDR3 is TGTGCCTGGAGAGGGGCTAAGCGGGGAAGCTACAATGAGCAGTTCTTC.

In its sample, this clonotype was seen a few times. The gene calls are TRBV28 and TRBJ2-4; TRBD1 matches 7 bases. V was clipped by 3 bases and J by 3 bases; unmatched bases: 8. The CDR3 length is 16 residues. CDR1 MDHEN and CDR2 SYDVKM come from the germline V gene. This chain's CDR3 is CASSLGTELIKNIQYF. In nucleotides, the CDR3 is TGTGCCAGCAGTTTGGGGACAGAACTTATCAAAAACATTCAGTACTTC.

In its sample, this clonotype was seen a few times. V and J are TRBV15 and TRBJ2-2; tentative D call: TRBD2 (5 bases). Germline values: CDR1 LNHNV, CDR2 YYDKDF (reference sequence). The CDR3 loop spans 15 amino acids. The V and J ends lost 3 bases and 4 bases respectively, with 12 bases between them. CDR3 DNA sequence: TGTGCCACCAGCAGCGGCGGGCACCGCACCGGGGAGCTGTTTTTT. This translates into CATSSGGHRTGELFF.

This clonotype occurred a few times. The chain employs TRBV14 and TRBJ1-3; D perhaps matches TRBD1 (6 bases). The CDR3 runs 21 residues. The germline V and J ends were trimmed by 1 base and 0 bases, with 25 bases remaining between them. Germline lookup yields CDR1 SGHDN and CDR2 FVKESK. The CDR3 bases are TGTGCCAGCAGCCAAGGCCTTAAAGAAGTACAGGGCTTAGTCTCTGGAAACACCATATATTTT. It translates to CASSQGLKEVQGLVSGNTIYF.

This clonotype occurred a few times. V usage is TRBV12-3 or TRBV12-4 and J usage is TRBJ2-5, with TRBD2 as a possible D gene (5 bases). Deletions cut 6 bases from V and 4 bases from J, with 15 bases between. CDR3 size: 14 residues. DNA for the CDR3: TGTGCCAGCAGAGAAAGCCAGGCGGGAGAGACCCAGTACTTC. It yields the protein CASRESQAGETQYF.

Only a few counts were recorded for this clonotype. The chain uses TRBV20-1 and TRBJ1-1, with D possibly matching TRBD1 (5 bases). The CDR3 sequence is 12 residues long. V lost 2 bases and J lost 1, with 5 bases in between. Germline V lookup: CDR1 DFQATT, CDR2 SNEGSKA (reference sequence). For the CDR3, the DNA is TGCAGTGCTAGACAGGGGAACACTGAAGCTTTCTTT. Encoded protein: CSARQGNTEAFF.

The table lists this clonotype with a few counts. The J gene is TRBJ2-7, the V gene TRBV4-1; a possible D gene is TRBD1 (5 bases). CDR1 is MGHRA and CDR2 is YSYEKL in the germline V gene. The CDR3 is 16 residues long. Trimming cost V 0 bases and J 4 bases, with 16 bases left between them. In nucleotides, the CDR3 is TGCGCCAGCAGCCAAGATCCGCAAGGGGCTTGGTACGAGCAGTACTTC. Translating it yields CASSQDPQGAWYEQYF.

The CDR3 DNA is TGCAGTGCTGTAGACAGGGGATCAACCTACGAGCAGTACTTC. Its protein product is CSAVDRGSTYEQYF. V usage is TRBV20-1 and J usage is TRBJ2-7; TRBD1 agrees at 8 bases. CDR3 length: 14 amino acids. The V gene's germline CDR1 is DFQATT and CDR2 SNEGSKA (reference sequence). V lost 5 bases to trimming and J lost 2 bases; unmatched junction nucleotides: 8.

This clonotype was seen many times. This chain uses TRBV6-5 with TRBJ2-7; 7 bases match TRBD1. With V trimmed by 6 bases and J by 3 bases, 5 bases remained unmatched. CDR1 is MNHEY, CDR2 SVGAGI, per germline. This CDR3 is built from 13 residues. CDR3 sequence reads: CASRQGQNYEQYF. The CDR3 region has the DNA TGTGCCAGCAGACAGGGACAGAACTACGAGCAGTACTTC.